The T cell receptor beta chain described here comes from a study of blood T cell repertoires in COVID-19. This CDR3 comprises 14 residues. From germline, CDR1 is KGHSH and CDR2 LQKENI. Deletions cut 2 bases from V and 12 bases from J, with 17 bases between. The repertoire was sequenced with immunoSEQ multiplex PCR; TCRdb's copy has only in-frame clones and lacks some. This sample has over 150,000 clones; approximately 88% occur once, and the top ten carry roughly 7.2%. This sequence originates from a woman in her forties with COVID-19, enrolled during active disease. The chain is built from TRBV18 and TRBJ2-1, with a tentative D call TRBD1 (6 bases). The sample was peripheral blood. The DNA of the CDR3 is TGTGCCAGCTCACCAGCAGGGGAAGGTTTCGTGCAGTTCTTC. Amino acid sequence: CASSPAGEGFVQFF.